This TCR beta chain was retrieved from a study of blood T cell repertoires in COVID-19. In the study overall: The United States, Italy and Spain supplied acute and convalescent COVID-19 samples. The analysed material was cDNA or gDNA that came from T cells, B-cell-depleted T cells, or PBMCs.

Original processing notes: Amplification of reference gene primers provided the estimated nucleated cell counts. Measured with immunoSEQ multiplex PCR; TCRdb has only the in-frame clones, and not every one. V, J and clone size are those of that table, while D and trimming were read from the DNA. This table has 95,000 to 150,000 clones, around 80% appearing once. The germline V gene encodes CDR1 SGHTA and CDR2 FQGTGA. This CDR3 has 15 residues. Trimming at V came to 4 bases and at J to 4 bases, leaving 4 bases not matched to a gene. The J gene is TRBJ2-3, the V gene TRBV7-3; 11 bases are shared with TRBD2. This TCR came from a man aged 60-69 years with active or convalescent COVID-19. The sequenced sample was peripheral blood. The chain's CDR3 is CASSSTSGSSDTQYF. In nucleotides, the CDR3 is TGTGCCAGCAGCTCCACTAGCGGGAGTTCAGATACGCAGTATTTT. Full variable domain (rest looked up from reference TRBV7-3 and TRBJ2-3): GAGVSQTPSNKVTEKGKYVELRCDPISGHTALYWYRQSLGQGPEFLIYFQGTGAADDSGLPNDRFFAVRPEGSVSTLKIQRTERGDSAVYLCASSSTSGSSDTQYFGPGTRLTVL.